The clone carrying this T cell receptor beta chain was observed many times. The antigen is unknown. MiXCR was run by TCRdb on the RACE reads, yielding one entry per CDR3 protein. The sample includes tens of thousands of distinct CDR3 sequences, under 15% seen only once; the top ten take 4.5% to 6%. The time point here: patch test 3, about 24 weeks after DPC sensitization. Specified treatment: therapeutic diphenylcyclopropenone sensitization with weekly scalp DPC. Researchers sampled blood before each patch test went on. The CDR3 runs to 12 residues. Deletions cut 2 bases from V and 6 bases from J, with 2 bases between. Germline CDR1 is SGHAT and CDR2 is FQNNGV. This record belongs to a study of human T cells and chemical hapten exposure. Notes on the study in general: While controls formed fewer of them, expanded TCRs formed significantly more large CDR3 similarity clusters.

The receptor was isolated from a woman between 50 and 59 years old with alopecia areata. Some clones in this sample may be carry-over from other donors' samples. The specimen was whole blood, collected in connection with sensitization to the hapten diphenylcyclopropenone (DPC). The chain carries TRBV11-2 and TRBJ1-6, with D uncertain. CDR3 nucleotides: TGTGCCAGCAGCTTAATTAATTCACCCCTCCACTTT. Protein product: CASSLINSPLHF.